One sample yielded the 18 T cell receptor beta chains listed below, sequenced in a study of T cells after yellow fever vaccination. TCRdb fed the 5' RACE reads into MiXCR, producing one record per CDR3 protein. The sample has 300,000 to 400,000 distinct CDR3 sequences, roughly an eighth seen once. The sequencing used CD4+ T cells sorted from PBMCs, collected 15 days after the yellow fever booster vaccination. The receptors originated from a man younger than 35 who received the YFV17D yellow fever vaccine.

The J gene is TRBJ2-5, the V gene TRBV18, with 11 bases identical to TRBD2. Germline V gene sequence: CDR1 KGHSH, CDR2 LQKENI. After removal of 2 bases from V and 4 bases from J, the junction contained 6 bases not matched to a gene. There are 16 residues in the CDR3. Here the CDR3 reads CASSPSRLAGTETQYF. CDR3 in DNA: TGTGCCAGCTCACCATCGAGACTAGCGGGGACAGAGACCCAGTACTTC.

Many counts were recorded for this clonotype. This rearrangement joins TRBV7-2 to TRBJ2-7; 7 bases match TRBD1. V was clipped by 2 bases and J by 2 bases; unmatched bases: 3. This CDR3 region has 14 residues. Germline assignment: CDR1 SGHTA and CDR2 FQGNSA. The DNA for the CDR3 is TGTGCCAGCAGCTTACGGGACAGAACCTACGAGCAGTACTTC. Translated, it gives CASSLRDRTYEQYF.

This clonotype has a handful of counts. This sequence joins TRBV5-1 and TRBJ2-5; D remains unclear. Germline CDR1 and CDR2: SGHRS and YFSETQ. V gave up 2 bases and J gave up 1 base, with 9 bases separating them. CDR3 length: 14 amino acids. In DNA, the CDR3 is TGCGCCAGCAGCTTTGTTCGAAGCCAAGAGACCCAGTACTTC. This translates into CASSFVRSQETQYF.

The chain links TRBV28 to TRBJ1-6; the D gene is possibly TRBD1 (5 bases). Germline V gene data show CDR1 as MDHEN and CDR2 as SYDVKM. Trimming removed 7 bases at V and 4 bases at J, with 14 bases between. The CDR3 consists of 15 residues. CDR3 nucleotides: TGTGCCAGCAAAAGTCGGGGCCATTATAATTCACCCCTCCACTTT. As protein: CASKSRGHYNSPLHF.

CDR3 coding DNA: TGTGCCAGCTATCGGACCGGGGCCAACGTCCTGACTTTC. It codes for CASYRTGANVLTF. The V call is TRBV6-2 or TRBV6-3, the J call TRBJ2-6; no reliable D call. Germline lookup yields CDR1 MNHEY and CDR2 SVGEGT. V lost 8 bases, J lost 4 bases, and 9 bases lay in between. The CDR3 sequence is 13 residues long.

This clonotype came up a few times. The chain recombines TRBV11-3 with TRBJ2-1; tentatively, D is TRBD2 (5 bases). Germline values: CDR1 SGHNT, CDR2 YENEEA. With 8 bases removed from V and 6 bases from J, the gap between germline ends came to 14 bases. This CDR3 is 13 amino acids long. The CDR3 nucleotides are TGTGCCAGCCCGGCGGGCGGAACCAATGAGCAGTTCTTC. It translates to CASPAGGTNEQFF.

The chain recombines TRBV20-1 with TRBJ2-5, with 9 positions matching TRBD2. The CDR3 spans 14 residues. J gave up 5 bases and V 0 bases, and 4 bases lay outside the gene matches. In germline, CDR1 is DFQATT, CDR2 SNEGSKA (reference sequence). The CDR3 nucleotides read TGCAGTGCTAGAGAACCGGCGGGGGGGGAGACCCAGTACTTC. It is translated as CSAREPAGGETQYF.

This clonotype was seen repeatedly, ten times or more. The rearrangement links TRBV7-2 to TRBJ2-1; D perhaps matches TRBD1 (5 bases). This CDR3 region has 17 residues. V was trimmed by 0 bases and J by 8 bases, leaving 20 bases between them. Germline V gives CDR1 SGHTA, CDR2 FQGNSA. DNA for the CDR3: TGTGCCAGCAGCTTAGCCCCCCTCCTGCAGGGTTTCGATGAGCAGTTCTTC. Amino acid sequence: CASSLAPLLQGFDEQFF. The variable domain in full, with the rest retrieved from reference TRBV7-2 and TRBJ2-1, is GAGVSQSPSNKVTEKGKDVELRCDPISGHTALYWYRQSLGQGLEFLIYFQGNSAPDKSGLPSDRFSAERTGGSVSTLTIQRTQQEDSAVYLCASSLAPLLQGFDEQFFGPGTRLTVL.

The CDR3 DNA follows: TGCAGTGCTAGAGATAATGAAAAACTGTTTTTT. Translation gives CSARDNEKLFF. This chain uses TRBV20-1 with TRBJ1-4; no clear D. Between the trimmed V and J ends, which lost 0 bases and 4 bases, there was a span of 0 bases. The germline V gene has CDR1 DFQATT and CDR2 SNEGSKA (reference sequence). CDR3 length equals 11 residues.

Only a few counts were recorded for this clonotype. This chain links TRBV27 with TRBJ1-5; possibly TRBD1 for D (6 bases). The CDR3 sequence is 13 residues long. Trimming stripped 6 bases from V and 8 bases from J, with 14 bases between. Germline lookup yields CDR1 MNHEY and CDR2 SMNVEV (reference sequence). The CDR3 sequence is CASSTDSVKPQHF. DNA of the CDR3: TGTGCCAGCAGCACGGACAGCGTAAAGCCCCAGCATTTT.

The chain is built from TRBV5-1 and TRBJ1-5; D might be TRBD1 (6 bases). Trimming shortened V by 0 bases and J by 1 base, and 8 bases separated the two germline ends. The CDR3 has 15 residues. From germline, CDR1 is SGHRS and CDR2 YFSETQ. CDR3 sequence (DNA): TGCGCCAGCAGCTTGGACGGACAGAGCAATCAGCCCCAGCATTTT. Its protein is CASSLDGQSNQPQHF.

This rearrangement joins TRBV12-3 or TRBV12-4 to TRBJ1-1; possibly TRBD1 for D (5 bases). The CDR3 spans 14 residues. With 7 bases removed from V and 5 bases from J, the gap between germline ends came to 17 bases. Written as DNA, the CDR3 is TGTGCCAGCATTCAGGGATGGGGACCAACTGAAGCTTTCTTT. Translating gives CASIQGWGPTEAFF.

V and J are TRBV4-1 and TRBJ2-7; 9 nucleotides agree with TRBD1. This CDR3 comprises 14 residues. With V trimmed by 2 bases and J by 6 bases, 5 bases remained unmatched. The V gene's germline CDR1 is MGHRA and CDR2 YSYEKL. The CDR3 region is CASSQWTGVTEQYV. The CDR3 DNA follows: TGCGCCAGCAGCCAATGGACAGGGGTGACCGAGCAGTACGTC.

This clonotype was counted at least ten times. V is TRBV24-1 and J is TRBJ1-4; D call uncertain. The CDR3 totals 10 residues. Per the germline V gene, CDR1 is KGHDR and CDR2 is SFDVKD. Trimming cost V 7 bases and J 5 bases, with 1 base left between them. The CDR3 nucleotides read TGTGCCACCAGGAATGAAAAACTGTTTTTT. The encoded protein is CATRNEKLFF.

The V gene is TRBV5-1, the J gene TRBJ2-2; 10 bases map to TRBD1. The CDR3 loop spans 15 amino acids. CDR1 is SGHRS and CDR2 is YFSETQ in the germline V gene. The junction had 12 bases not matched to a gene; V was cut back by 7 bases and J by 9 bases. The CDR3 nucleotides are TGCGCCAGCCGAAGACAGGGGGCGTCGGCCAGGGAGCTGTTTTTT. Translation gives CASRRQGASARELFF. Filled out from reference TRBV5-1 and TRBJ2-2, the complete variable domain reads KAGVTQTPRYLIKTRGQQVTLSCSPISGHRSVSWYQQTPGQGLQFLFEYFSETQRNKGNFPGRFSGRQFSNSRSEMNVSTLELGDSALYLCASRRQGASARELFFGEGSRLTVL.

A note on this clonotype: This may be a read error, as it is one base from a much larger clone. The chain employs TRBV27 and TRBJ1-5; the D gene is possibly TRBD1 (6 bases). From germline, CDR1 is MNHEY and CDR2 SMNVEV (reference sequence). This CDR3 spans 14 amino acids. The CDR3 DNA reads TGTGCCAGCAGTTTATCTGGGGGGCGTCAGCCCCAGCAATTT. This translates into CASSLSGGRQPQQF.

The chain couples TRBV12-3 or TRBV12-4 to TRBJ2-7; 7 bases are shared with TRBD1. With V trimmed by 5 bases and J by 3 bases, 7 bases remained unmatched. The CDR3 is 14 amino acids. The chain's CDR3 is CASSSVDRDYEQYF. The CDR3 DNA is TGTGCCAGCAGTAGCGTTGACAGGGACTACGAGCAGTACTTC.

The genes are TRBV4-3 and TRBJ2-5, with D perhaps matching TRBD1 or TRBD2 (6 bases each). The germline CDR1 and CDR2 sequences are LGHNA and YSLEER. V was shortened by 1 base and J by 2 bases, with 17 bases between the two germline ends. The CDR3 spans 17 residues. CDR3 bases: TGCGCCAGCAGCCAAGGGGGGGCGGGCTGGTGGCAAGAGACCCAGTACTTC. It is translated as CASSQGGAGWWQETQYF.